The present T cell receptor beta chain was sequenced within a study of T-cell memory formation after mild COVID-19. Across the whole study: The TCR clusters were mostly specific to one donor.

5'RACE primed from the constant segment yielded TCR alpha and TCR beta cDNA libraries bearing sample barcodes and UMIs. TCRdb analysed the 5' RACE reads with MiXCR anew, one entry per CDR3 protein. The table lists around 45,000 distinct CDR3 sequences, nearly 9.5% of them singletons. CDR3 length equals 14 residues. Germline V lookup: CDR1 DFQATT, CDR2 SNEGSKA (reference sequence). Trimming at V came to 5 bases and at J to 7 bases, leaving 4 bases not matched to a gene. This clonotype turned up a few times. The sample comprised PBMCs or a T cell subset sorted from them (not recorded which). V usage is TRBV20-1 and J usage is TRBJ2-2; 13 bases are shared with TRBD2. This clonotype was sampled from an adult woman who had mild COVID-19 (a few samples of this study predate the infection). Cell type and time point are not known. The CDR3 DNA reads TGCAGTGCTCGGACTAGCGGGAGAATCGGGGAGCTGTTTTTT. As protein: CSARTSGRIGELFF.